Listed below are T cell receptor beta chains from one sample, sequenced in a study of cytomegalovirus exposure and HLA in healthy donors. The assay was immunoSEQ multiplex PCR, and TCRdb's table has in-frame clones only and misses some. The sample consists of 200,000 to 250,000 clones, roughly 85% of them appearing once. Sequencing used PBMCs. The source is a man aged 18 to 30 in good health and CMV-seronegative. CDR3s include the opening cysteine and the closing phenylalanine or tryptophan. Each record gives: clone size, J gene, V gene, D gene, CDR3 protein, CDR3 DNA. D genes are given only for firm matches. Size is omitted from some rows. Given values are once, few, many or a class for expanded clones.

. | TRBJ2-5 | TRBV27 | . | CASSSRETQYF | TGTGCCAGCAGTTCACGGGAGACCCAGTACTTC
. | TRBJ2-1 | TRBV7-2 | . | CASSLGQGGPNEQFF | TGTGCCAGCAGCTTGGGGCAGGGGGGTCCCAATGAGCAGTTCTTC
few | TRBJ2-3 | TRBV14 | TRBD2 | CASSQRLAGTDTQYF | TGTGCCAGCAGCCAGCGACTAGCGGGCACAGATACGCAGTATTTT
. | TRBJ2-1 | TRBV29-1 | . | CSVEIVDNEQFF | TGCAGCGTTGAAATAGTCGACAATGAGCAGTTCTTC
few | TRBJ1-2 | TRBV5-1 | TRBD1 | CASSSGQTYYGYTF | TGCGCCAGCAGCTCGGGACAGACCTACTATGGCTACACCTTC
. | TRBJ1-4 | TRBV4-2 | . | CASSQDYSSNEKLFF | TGTGCCAGCAGCCAAGATTACAGTTCTAATGAAAAACTGTTTTTT
once | TRBJ2-7 | TRBV13 | . | CASSLAGVIYEQYF | TGTGCCAGCAGCTTAGCGGGGGTCATCTACGAGCAGTACTTC
. | TRBJ1-5 | TRBV5-5 | TRBD1 | CASSRTGEASGRNQPQHF | TGTGCCAGCAGCCGGACAGGGGAGGCTTCAGGTCGCAATCAGCCCCAGCATTTT
. | TRBJ2-5 | TRBV6-5 | . | CASSYDSLGETQYF | TGTGCCAGCAGTTACGATAGCCTAGGAGAGACCCAGTACTTC
few | TRBJ1-1 | TRBV7-9 | TRBD1 | CASSFWRGPNTEAFF | TGTGCCAGCAGCTTTTGGAGGGGGCCGAACACTGAAGCTTTCTTT
. | TRBJ2-5 | TRBV9 | TRBD2 | CASSVAVGGLETQYF | TGCGCCAGCAGCGTAGCGGTGGGGGGGTTGGAGACCCAGTACTTC
. | TRBJ1-1 | TRBV5-4 | . | CASSLLIATEAFF | TGTGCCAGCAGCTTATTAATTGCGACTGAAGCTTTCTTT
. | TRBJ1-6 | TRBV7-3 | . | CASSQGGGNSPLHF | TGTGCCAGCAGCCAGGGAGGGGGAAATTCACCCCTCCACTTT
. | TRBJ2-1 | TRBV9 | TRBD1 | CASSASTGDNEQFF | TGTGCCAGCAGCGCCTCTACAGGGGACAATGAGCAGTTCTTC
. | TRBJ1-4 | TRBV7-9 | . | CASSLSLTPGFYEKLFF | TGTGCCAGCAGCTTAAGCCTAACCCCAGGGTTCTATGAAAAACTGTTTTTT
few | TRBJ1-5 | TRBV18 | . | CASSPGAGANQPQHF | TGTGCCAGCTCACCAGGGGCAGGGGCAAATCAGCCCCAGCATTTT
. | TRBJ1-2 | TRBV28 | . | CASSLTGRGYTF | TGTGCCAGCAGTTTGACAGGCCGGGGCTACACCTTC
. | TRBJ2-3 | TRBV7-9 | . | CASSSPARGIGVSDTQYF | TGTGCCAGCAGCTCCCCAGCTAGGGGGATTGGTGTGTCAGATACGCAGTATTTT
. | TRBJ2-7 | TRBV30 | TRBD1 | CAWRLTGGFSYEQYF | TGTGCCTGGAGACTGACAGGGGGCTTCTCCTACGAGCAGTACTTC
. | TRBJ2-1 | TRBV27 | TRBD1 | CASSQMSHGQGVSNEQFF | TGTGCCAGCAGTCAAATGTCGCATGGACAGGGGGTTAGCAATGAGCAGTTCTTC
. | TRBJ2-1 | TRBV5-1 | . | CASSLVSGFDEQFF | TGCGCCAGCAGCTTGGTTTCGGGGTTCGATGAGCAGTTCTTC
. | TRBJ2-7 | TRBV6-1 | TRBD1 | CASQMGTGGYEQYF | TGTGCCAGCCAGATGGGGACAGGGGGCTACGAGCAGTACTTC
. | TRBJ1-2 | TRBV18 | TRBD1 | CASSPGQVDYGYTF | TGTGCCAGCTCACCGGGACAGGTAGACTATGGCTACACCTTC
. | TRBJ1-2 | TRBV19 | TRBD1 | CASANRGTDGYTF | TGTGCCAGCGCAAACAGGGGAACGGATGGCTACACCTTC
. | TRBJ2-3 | TRBV21-1 | . | CASSEGQYGTTDTQYF | TGTGCCAGCAGCGAGGGACAGTATGGCACCACAGATACGCAGTATTTT
few | TRBJ2-5 | TRBV30 | TRBD2 | CACSGLAGGKGETQYF | TGTGCCTGCTCGGGACTAGCGGGGGGTAAGGGAGAGACCCAGTACTTC
. | TRBJ1-5 | TRBV7-2 | . | CASSLRAGGRMQPQHF | TGTGCCAGCAGCTTACGAGCGGGAGGGAGGATGCAGCCCCAGCATTTT
. | TRBJ1-3 | TRBV7-9 | TRBD1 | CASSQEQGARGNTIYF | TGTGCCAGCAGCCAAGAACAGGGGGCGCGTGGAAACACCATATATTTT
. | TRBJ1-4 | TRBV9 | . | CASSRAQGQQNEKLFF | TGTGCCAGCAGTCGCGCCCAGGGCCAGCAAAATGAAAAACTGTTTTTT
. | TRBJ1-1 | TRBV6-6 | . | CASSLQENTEAFF | TGTGCCAGCAGTCTACAGGAAAACACTGAAGCTTTCTTT
. | TRBJ1-6 | TRBV11-3 | TRBD1 | CASSLMTGNNSPLHF | TGTGCCAGCAGCTTAATGACAGGGAATAATTCACCCCTCCACTTT
once | TRBJ2-7 | TRBV30 | TRBD2 | CAWSVRWADKLAGVDEQYF | TGTGCCTGGAGTGTACGATGGGCGGATAAGCTAGCGGGAGTCGACGAGCAGTACTTC
. | TRBJ2-3 | TRBV19 | . | CASSIGRRTSTDTQYF | TGTGCCAGTAGTATAGGGAGGCGGACCAGCACAGATACGCAGTATTTT
. | TRBJ2-4 | TRBV28 | . | CASSSAYGGNIQYF | TGTGCCAGCAGTTCAGCGTATGGAGGCAACATTCAGTACTTC
. | TRBJ2-7 | TRBV10-3 | TRBD2 | CAIRRTSGQPYEQYF | TGTGCCATCAGGAGGACTAGCGGACAACCCTACGAGCAGTACTTC
once | TRBJ2-7 | TRBV6-5 | TRBD1 | CASRGTGGYEQYF | TGTGCCAGCAGGGGGACAGGGGGCTACGAGCAGTACTTC
. | TRBJ1-2 | TRBV7-9 | . | CASSQDLLAGNGYTF | TGCGCCAGCAGCCAAGATCTATTGGCGGGGAATGGCTACACCTTC
few | TRBJ1-1 | TRBV4-2 | . | CASSQGQGNTEAFF | TGTGCCAGCAGCCAAGGGCAGGGGAACACTGAAGCTTTCTTT
. | TRBJ2-3 | TRBV29-1 | TRBD2 | CSATLAGVADTQYF | TGCAGCGCTACTTTAGCGGGAGTGGCAGATACGCAGTATTTT
few | TRBJ1-5 | TRBV28 | . | CASSLAGEPQHF | TGTGCCAGCAGTTTAGCGGGCGAGCCCCAGCATTTT
. | TRBJ2-3 | TRBV28 | TRBD2 | CASSTSGLSTDTQYF | TGTGCCAGCAGTACTAGCGGTCTTAGCACAGATACGCAGTATTTT
once | TRBJ2-7 | TRBV2 | . | CASSDRASYEQYF | TGTGCCAGCAGTGACAGGGCCTCCTACGAGCAGTACTTC
. | TRBJ2-6 | TRBV7-9 | . | CASSTSGANVLTF | TGTGCCAGCAGTACTTCTGGGGCCAACGTCCTGACTTTC